A single sample gave rise to the 2 T cell receptor beta chains below, sequenced in a study of blood T cell repertoires in COVID-19. This table comes from immunoSEQ multiplex PCR, and its TCRdb copy is limited to in-frame clones, with some not included. The sample shows over 110,000 clones, about 80% of them seen only once. Sequenced input: PBMCs or T cells enriched from blood (not recorded which). The receptors stem from a man aged 45-65 years in a cohort exposed to, infected with or recovered from COVID-19 (not recorded which).

The rearrangement links TRBV30 to TRBJ1-2; 11 positions match TRBD1. The germline CDR1 and CDR2 sequences are GTSNPN and SVGIG (reference sequence). The V segment lost 7 bases and the J segment 4 bases; nucleotides outside the gene matches: 11. CDR3 size: 15 residues. CDR3 sequence reads: CALQDRGLVSYGYTF. The CDR3 region has the DNA TGTGCCTTACAGGACAGGGGGCTGGTTAGCTATGGCTACACCTTC. The whole variable domain, filled in from reference TRBV30 and TRBJ1-2, reads SQTIHQWPATLVQPVGSPLSLECTVEGTSNPNLYWYRQAAGRGLQLLFYSVGIGQISSEVPQNLSASRPQDRQFILSSKKLLLSDSGFYLCALQDRGLVSYGYTFGSGTRLTVV.

CDR3 in amino acids: CASRRAGGAYNEQFF. The DNA for the CDR3 is TGTGCCAGCAGGAGGGCTGGGGGGGCCTACAATGAGCAGTTCTTC. The chain links TRBV6-5 to TRBJ2-1, with 7 bases aligning to TRBD2. Unmatched junction bases numbered 7, after V lost 6 bases and J lost 2 bases. The CDR3 length is 15 residues. Germline V lookup: CDR1 MNHEY, CDR2 SVGAGI.